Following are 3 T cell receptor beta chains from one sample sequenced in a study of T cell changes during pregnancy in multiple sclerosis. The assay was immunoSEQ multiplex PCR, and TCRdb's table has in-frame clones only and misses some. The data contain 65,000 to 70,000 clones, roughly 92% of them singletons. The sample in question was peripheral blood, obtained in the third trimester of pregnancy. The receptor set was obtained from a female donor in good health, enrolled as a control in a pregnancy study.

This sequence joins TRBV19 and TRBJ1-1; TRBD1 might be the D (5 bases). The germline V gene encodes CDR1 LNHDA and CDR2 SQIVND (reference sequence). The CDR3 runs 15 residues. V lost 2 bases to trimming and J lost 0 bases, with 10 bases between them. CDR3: CASSIFTGLNTEAFF. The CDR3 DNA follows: TGTGCCAGTAGTATATTCACAGGATTGAACACTGAAGCTTTCTTT.

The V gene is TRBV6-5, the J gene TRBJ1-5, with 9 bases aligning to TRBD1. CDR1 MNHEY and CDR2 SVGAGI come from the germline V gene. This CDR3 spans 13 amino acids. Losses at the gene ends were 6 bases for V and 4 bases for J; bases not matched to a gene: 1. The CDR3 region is CASRGQGNQPQHF. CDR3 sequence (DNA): TGTGCCAGCAGGGGACAGGGAAATCAGCCCCAGCATTTT.

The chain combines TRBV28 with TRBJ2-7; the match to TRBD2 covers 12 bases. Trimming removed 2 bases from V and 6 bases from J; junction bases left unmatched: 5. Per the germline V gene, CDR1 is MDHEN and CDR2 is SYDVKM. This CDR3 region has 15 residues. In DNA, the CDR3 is TGTGCCAGCAGTTTAACTAGCGGGAGGATAAGCGAGCAGTACTTC. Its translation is CASSLTSGRISEQYF.